The 31 T cell receptor beta chains listed next were all sequenced from one sample in a study of liver allograft versus peripheral blood T cells (dated by TCRdb to about 2020). With regard to the full study: In liver transplant recipients, the study looked at T cell receptor repertoires in the peripheral blood and set them against the repertoires found within the transplanted livers.

Sequenced on an Illumina MiSeq. Through fastp at Q25 and MiXCR, TCRdb rebuilt clones from the public reads, retaining in-frame beta chains. A single entry per CDR3 protein holds the most common genes and DNA from its merged rows. The sample table records around 12,000 distinct CDR3 sequences; 25% to 35% of these occur just once. The leading ten clones occupy 2.2% of the sample. Every receptor here comes from a human patient who had a liver transplant. Some T cells may originate with the graft donor following a transplant.

The chain has TRBV20-1 and TRBJ1-5, with D tentatively TRBD1 (5 bases). The CDR3 is 15 amino acids. Germline V gene data show CDR1 as DFQATT and CDR2 as SNEGSKA (reference sequence). Trimming removed 4 bases at V and 1 base at J, with 14 bases between. In nucleotides, the CDR3 is TGCAGTGCTATTACAGACAGTGGGAGCAATCAGCCCCAGCATTTT. Its translation: CSAITDSGSNQPQHF.

The rearrangement joins TRBV20-1 to TRBJ2-5; a weak D match, TRBD2 (7 bases). The CDR3 has 14 amino acids. The V gene's germline CDR1 is DFQATT and CDR2 SNEGSKA (reference sequence). The CDR3 here is CTTTGGRGIETQYF. The CDR3 DNA reads as TGCACCACAACTGGGGGGCGGGGGATAGAGACCCAGTACTTC.

This clonotype ranks as medium-sized. This chain links TRBV6-6 with TRBJ2-7; 11 bases match TRBD2. CDR1 is MNHNY and CDR2 is SVGAGI in the germline V gene (reference sequence). The CDR3 contains 15 residues. After removal of 2 bases from V and 7 bases from J, the junction contained 7 bases not matched to a gene. CDR3 loop: CASSYTGLAAYEQYF. CDR3 DNA sequence: TGTGCCAGCAGTTACACGGGACTAGCGGCTTATGAGCAGTACTTC.

V gene TRBV7-3 combines with J gene TRBJ2-2, with TRBD1 identical over 9 bases. The CDR3 runs to 15 residues. CDR1 is SGHTA, CDR2 FQGTGA, per germline. V trimming: 3 bases; J trimming: 2 bases; junction bases outside the gene matches: 1. In DNA form, the CDR3 reads TGTGCCAGCAGCTTGACAGGGGGAAACACCGGGGAGCTGTTTTTT. Protein product: CASSLTGGNTGELFF.

This clonotype counts as medium-sized (0.01 to 0.1%). The junction departs from germline at one end; a sequencing error may be responsible. The CDR3 here is CSSSETGGGETQYF. The DNA of the CDR3 is TGTTCCAGTAGTGAGACAGGGGGCGGTGAGACCCAGTACTTC. J is TRBJ2-5 and V is TRBV19; 10 bases fit TRBD1. Germline V gene sequence: CDR1 LNHDA, CDR2 SQIVND (reference sequence). This CDR3 region has 14 residues.

Only a few counts were recorded for this clonotype. The chain has TRBV6-1 and TRBJ1-3; D gene ambiguous. CDR3 length equals 15 residues. V shed 5 bases and J shed 0 bases, with 11 bases lying between them. Germline V gene data show CDR1 as MNHNS and CDR2 as SASEGT. CDR3 nucleotides: TGTGCCAGCAGTCCTACACGGGACTCTGGAAACACCATATATTTT. This sequence encodes CASSPTRDSGNTIYF.

By share of the sample, this clonotype is medium-sized. The J gene is TRBJ1-1, the V gene TRBV19, with a weak D call TRBD1 (6 bases). The V and J ends lost 4 bases and 5 bases respectively, with 20 bases between them. The CDR3 is 16 amino acids. The germline gives CDR1 LNHDA, CDR2 SQIVND (reference sequence). The CDR3 loop reads CASSNAGGRGGTEAFF. CDR3 nucleotide sequence: TGTGCCAGTAGTAACGCTGGGGGCAGGGGAGGAACTGAAGCTTTCTTT.

Points on this clonotype: As the CDR3 is not closed by the conserved phenylalanine or tryptophan, this likely results from a read error. The chain carries TRBV5-6 and TRBJ1-4; D not certain. The germline CDR1 and CDR2 sequences are SGHDT and YYEEEE. The length of the CDR3 is 14 residues. With 4 bases removed from V and 0 bases from J, the gap between germline ends came to 7 bases. The CDR3 loop is CASSTDTTNEKLFS. Here the CDR3 DNA reads TGTGCCAGCAGCACCGATACAACTAATGAAAAACTGTTTTCT.

V and J are TRBV20-1 and TRBJ1-6, with 8 bases that match TRBD1. There are 14 residues in the CDR3. V trimming: 0 bases; J trimming: 7 bases; junction bases outside the gene matches: 2. From germline, CDR1 is DFQATT and CDR2 SNEGSKA (reference sequence). Here the CDR3 DNA reads TGCAGTGCTAGAGAAGACAGGGGCAATTCACCCCTCCACTTT. Amino acid sequence: CSAREDRGNSPLHF.

The J gene is TRBJ1-2, the V gene TRBV10-3; 7 nucleotides align to TRBD1. The CDR3 extends over 16 amino acids. Germline CDR1 ENHRY, CDR2 SYGVKD. V lost 0 bases, J lost 7 bases, and 11 bases stayed unmatched. CDR3 coding DNA: TGTGCCATCAGTGAGTCGGACAGGTCGGCGGGTGGTGGCTACACCTTC. This codes for CAISESDRSAGGGYTF.

The chain couples TRBV28 to TRBJ1-2, with 9 bases identical to TRBD1. V lost 4 bases to trimming and J lost 0 bases; unmatched junction nucleotides: 3. The CDR3 is 15 residues long. The V gene's germline CDR1 is MDHEN and CDR2 SYDVKM. CDR3 region: CASSSDRGPNYGYTF. The CDR3 nucleotides are TGTGCCAGCAGTTCGGACAGGGGCCCTAACTATGGCTACACCTTC.

This clonotype occurred a few times. The chain recombines TRBV30 with TRBJ2-3; 9 bases match TRBD1. The CDR3 contains 15 residues. The V segment lost 3 bases and the J segment 1 base; nucleotides outside the gene matches: 5. Germline values: CDR1 GTSNPN, CDR2 SVGIG (reference sequence). CDR3 nucleotides: TGTGCCTGGAGGTCGGGACAGGGAGGCACAGATACGCAGTATTTT. Translating it yields CAWRSGQGGTDTQYF.

This clonotype was found many times. The chain combines TRBV12-3 or TRBV12-4 with TRBJ1-1; D ambiguous. Trimming took off 10 bases at V and 1 base at J, with 13 bases between the two ends. The CDR3 covers 13 residues. The CDR3 bases are TGTGCCACCACTCTTGGGGAGAACACTGAAGCTTTCTTT. As protein: CATTLGENTEAFF.

This clonotype was recorded many times. The V call is TRBV10-3, the J call TRBJ1-4; D not certain. Germline V gene sequence: CDR1 ENHRY, CDR2 SYGVKD. The CDR3 is made up of 14 amino acids. Trimming took off 3 bases at V and 0 bases at J, with 5 bases between the two ends. CDR3 in DNA: TGTGCCATCAGTGACCGGTCAACTAATGAAAAACTGTTTTTT. Translating it yields CAISDRSTNEKLFF.

The chain carries TRBV14 and TRBJ2-7; TRBD2 aligns across 14 bases. The germline V gene encodes CDR1 SGHDN and CDR2 FVKESK. The CDR3 contains 16 residues. V lost 2 bases to trimming and J lost 3 bases; unmatched junction nucleotides: 3. The CDR3: CASSQIGTSGSYEQYF. The CDR3 coding sequence is TGTGCCAGCAGCCAAATTGGGACTAGCGGGAGCTACGAGCAGTACTTC.

The J gene is TRBJ1-1, the V gene TRBV19; no clear D. The CDR3 consists of 15 residues. V shed 3 bases and J shed 0 bases, with 11 bases lying between them. Germline CDR1 reads LNHDA; CDR2 reads SQIVND (reference sequence). In nucleotides, the CDR3 is TGTGCCAGTAGTATGGGCAGCCCTTTGAACACTGAAGCTTTCTTT. It translates to CASSMGSPLNTEAFF.

A few counts support this clonotype. V is TRBV7-2 and J is TRBJ2-3; D is unresolved. Germline loops: CDR1 SGHTA, CDR2 FQGNSA. The CDR3 spans 15 residues. V was cut by 0 bases and J by 0 bases, with 7 bases left in between. CDR3 amino acids: CASSLAWGSTDTQYF. CDR3 sequence (DNA): TGTGCCAGCAGCTTAGCCTGGGGTAGCACAGATACGCAGTATTTT.

The chain combines TRBV10-3 with TRBJ1-2; D gene uncertain. The CDR3 length is 16 residues. Germline V gives CDR1 ENHRY, CDR2 SYGVKD. Trimming removed 1 base at V and 5 bases at J, with 17 bases between. Here the CDR3 DNA reads TGTGCCATCAGTGAGTGGACTGCGGCGGATCAGTATGGCTACACCTTC. Residues: CAISEWTAADQYGYTF.

V usage is TRBV27 and J usage is TRBJ2-7; D is unresolved. The CDR3 consists of 10 residues. The V gene's germline CDR1 is MNHEY and CDR2 SMNVEV (reference sequence). V lost 8 bases and J lost 4, with 6 bases in between. CDR3 sequence reads: CASGIYEQYF. CDR3 nucleotides: TGTGCCAGCGGAATATACGAGCAGTACTTC.

This clonotype has more than one count but fewer than ten. The V gene is TRBV7-9, the J gene TRBJ1-1; perhaps TRBD1 as D (5 bases). CDR1 is SEHNR and CDR2 is FQNEAQ in the germline V gene (reference sequence). V lost 5 bases and J lost 10, with 20 bases in between. The CDR3 has 14 residues. The chain's CDR3 is CASSTPDRPRGAFF. CDR3 nucleotides: TGTGCCAGCAGCACCCCCGACAGACCAAGAGGAGCTTTCTTT.

The rearrangement links TRBV29-1 to TRBJ2-7; no reliable D call. The CDR3 totals 18 residues. Germline CDR1 reads SQVTM; CDR2 reads ANQGSEA. V shed 1 base and J shed 3 bases, with 25 bases lying between them. CDR3 in amino acids: CSVEGFSFGAGLHYEQYF. The DNA for the CDR3 is TGCAGCGTTGAAGGCTTCAGTTTCGGCGCAGGCCTACACTACGAGCAGTACTTC.

In its sample, this clonotype is medium-sized. CDR3: CASSPVGTSTDTQYF. CDR3 in DNA: TGTGCCAGCTCTCCGGTGGGGACCAGCACAGATACGCAGTATTTT. The chain combines TRBV18 with TRBJ2-3, with D perhaps being TRBD1 or TRBD2 (5 bases each). The CDR3 loop spans 15 amino acids. Germline CDR1 KGHSH, CDR2 LQKENI. The ends were cut back, 6 bases at V and 0 bases at J, with 13 bases in the middle.

This clonotype was observed a few times. This chain links TRBV28 with TRBJ2-7, with a tentative D call TRBD1 (6 bases). The CDR3 consists of 13 residues. The V gene lost 6 bases and the J gene lost 4 bases, with 13 bases spanning the gap. Germline V CDR1 and CDR2: MDHEN, SYDVKM. CDR3 sequence reads: CASSAGDLYEQYF. The CDR3 DNA reads TGTGCCAGCAGCGCAGGGGACCTATACGAGCAGTACTTC.

As regards this clonotype: Possible read error: a much larger clone is one base away. V is TRBV6-5 and J is TRBJ2-7; the D gene is possibly TRBD2 (6 bases). The length of the CDR3 is 14 residues. CDR1 MNHEY and CDR2 SVGAGI come from the germline V gene. The CDR3 nucleotides are TGTGCCAGCAGTTACGGCAGGGACTCCTGCGAGCAGTACTTC. Protein: CASSYGRDSCEQYF.

As regards this clonotype: A read error may produce the germline difference seen at one junction end. The chain is built from TRBV27 and TRBJ1-3, with TRBD1 as a possible D gene (5 bases). Per germline, CDR1 MNHEY and CDR2 SMNVEV (reference sequence). The CDR3 has 15 amino acids. The DNA of the CDR3 is TGTGCTAGCAGCCCCTTAGGGGAAGCTGGAAACACCATATATTTT. Its protein is CASSPLGEAGNTIYF.

This clonotype is medium-sized by share. The chain recombines TRBV18 with TRBJ2-1; D possibly uses TRBD1 or TRBD2 (6 bases each). From germline, CDR1 is KGHSH and CDR2 LQKENI. The V and J ends lost 3 bases and 6 bases respectively, with 12 bases between them. The CDR3 extends over 14 amino acids. As DNA, the CDR3 is TGTGCCAGCTCACCCGGGGGCAGGGTCAATGAGCAGTTCTTC. This sequence encodes CASSPGGRVNEQFF.

This clonotype was counted at least ten times. The rearrangement links TRBV6-5 to TRBJ2-7, with 8 bases lining up with TRBD1. Unmatched junction bases numbered 9, after V lost 3 bases and J lost 5 bases. The CDR3 runs to 15 residues. The germline CDR1 and CDR2 sequences are MNHEY and SVGAGI. This CDR3 is CASSYSQGAVNEQYF. The CDR3 DNA reads TGTGCCAGCAGTTATTCCCAGGGGGCTGTCAACGAGCAGTACTTC.

This clonotype ranks as medium-sized. The rearrangement uses TRBV19 and TRBJ2-5; 8 bases align to TRBD2. This CDR3 spans 15 amino acids. The trim removed 10 bases at V and 5 bases at J, leaving 15 bases unmatched. The germline gives CDR1 LNHDA, CDR2 SQIVND (reference sequence). CDR3 bases: TGTGCCACCGAGGCGGGGGGAGGCAGTCGGGAGACCCAGTACTTC. It encodes CATEAGGGSRETQYF. The whole variable domain, remainder taken from reference TRBV19 and TRBJ2-5, is DGGITQSPKYLFRKEGQNVTLSCEQNLNHDAMYWYRQDPGQGLRLIYYSQIVNDFQKGDIAEGYSVSREKKESFPLTVTSAQKNPTAFYLCATEAGGGSRETQYFGPGTRLLVL.

In its sample, this clonotype is medium-sized. The gene calls are TRBV27 and TRBJ2-2; possibly TRBD2 for D (6 bases). This CDR3 has 16 residues. V lost 6 bases, J lost 0 bases, and 14 bases lay in between. Germline V gene lookup returns CDR1 MNHEY and CDR2 SMNVEV (reference sequence). The CDR3 here is CASRKPGLANTGELFF. In nucleotides, the CDR3 is TGTGCCAGCAGGAAACCGGGACTGGCGAACACCGGGGAGCTGTTTTTT.

This rearrangement joins TRBV19 to TRBJ2-6; 15 nucleotides match TRBD2. There are 21 residues in the CDR3. Germline trimming cut 4 bases from V and 2 bases from J; bases unmatched to any gene: 12. Looked up from germline, CDR1 is LNHDA and CDR2 is SQIVND (reference sequence). The CDR3 nucleotides are TGTGCCAGTAGTAGCGATGGACTAGCGGGGGGGCCAAGACCTGGGGCCAACGTCCTGACTTTC. It translates to CASSSDGLAGGPRPGANVLTF.

This clonotype is categorized as medium-sized. The CDR3: CASSTTERYNSPLHF. DNA of the CDR3: TGTGCCAGCAGTACGACAGAGAGATATAATTCACCCCTCCACTTT. This chain links TRBV6-5 with TRBJ1-6; D may be TRBD1 (5 bases). V was shortened by 5 bases and J by 4 bases, with 12 bases between the two germline ends. Germline CDR1 and CDR2: MNHEY and SVGAGI. This CDR3 comprises 15 residues.